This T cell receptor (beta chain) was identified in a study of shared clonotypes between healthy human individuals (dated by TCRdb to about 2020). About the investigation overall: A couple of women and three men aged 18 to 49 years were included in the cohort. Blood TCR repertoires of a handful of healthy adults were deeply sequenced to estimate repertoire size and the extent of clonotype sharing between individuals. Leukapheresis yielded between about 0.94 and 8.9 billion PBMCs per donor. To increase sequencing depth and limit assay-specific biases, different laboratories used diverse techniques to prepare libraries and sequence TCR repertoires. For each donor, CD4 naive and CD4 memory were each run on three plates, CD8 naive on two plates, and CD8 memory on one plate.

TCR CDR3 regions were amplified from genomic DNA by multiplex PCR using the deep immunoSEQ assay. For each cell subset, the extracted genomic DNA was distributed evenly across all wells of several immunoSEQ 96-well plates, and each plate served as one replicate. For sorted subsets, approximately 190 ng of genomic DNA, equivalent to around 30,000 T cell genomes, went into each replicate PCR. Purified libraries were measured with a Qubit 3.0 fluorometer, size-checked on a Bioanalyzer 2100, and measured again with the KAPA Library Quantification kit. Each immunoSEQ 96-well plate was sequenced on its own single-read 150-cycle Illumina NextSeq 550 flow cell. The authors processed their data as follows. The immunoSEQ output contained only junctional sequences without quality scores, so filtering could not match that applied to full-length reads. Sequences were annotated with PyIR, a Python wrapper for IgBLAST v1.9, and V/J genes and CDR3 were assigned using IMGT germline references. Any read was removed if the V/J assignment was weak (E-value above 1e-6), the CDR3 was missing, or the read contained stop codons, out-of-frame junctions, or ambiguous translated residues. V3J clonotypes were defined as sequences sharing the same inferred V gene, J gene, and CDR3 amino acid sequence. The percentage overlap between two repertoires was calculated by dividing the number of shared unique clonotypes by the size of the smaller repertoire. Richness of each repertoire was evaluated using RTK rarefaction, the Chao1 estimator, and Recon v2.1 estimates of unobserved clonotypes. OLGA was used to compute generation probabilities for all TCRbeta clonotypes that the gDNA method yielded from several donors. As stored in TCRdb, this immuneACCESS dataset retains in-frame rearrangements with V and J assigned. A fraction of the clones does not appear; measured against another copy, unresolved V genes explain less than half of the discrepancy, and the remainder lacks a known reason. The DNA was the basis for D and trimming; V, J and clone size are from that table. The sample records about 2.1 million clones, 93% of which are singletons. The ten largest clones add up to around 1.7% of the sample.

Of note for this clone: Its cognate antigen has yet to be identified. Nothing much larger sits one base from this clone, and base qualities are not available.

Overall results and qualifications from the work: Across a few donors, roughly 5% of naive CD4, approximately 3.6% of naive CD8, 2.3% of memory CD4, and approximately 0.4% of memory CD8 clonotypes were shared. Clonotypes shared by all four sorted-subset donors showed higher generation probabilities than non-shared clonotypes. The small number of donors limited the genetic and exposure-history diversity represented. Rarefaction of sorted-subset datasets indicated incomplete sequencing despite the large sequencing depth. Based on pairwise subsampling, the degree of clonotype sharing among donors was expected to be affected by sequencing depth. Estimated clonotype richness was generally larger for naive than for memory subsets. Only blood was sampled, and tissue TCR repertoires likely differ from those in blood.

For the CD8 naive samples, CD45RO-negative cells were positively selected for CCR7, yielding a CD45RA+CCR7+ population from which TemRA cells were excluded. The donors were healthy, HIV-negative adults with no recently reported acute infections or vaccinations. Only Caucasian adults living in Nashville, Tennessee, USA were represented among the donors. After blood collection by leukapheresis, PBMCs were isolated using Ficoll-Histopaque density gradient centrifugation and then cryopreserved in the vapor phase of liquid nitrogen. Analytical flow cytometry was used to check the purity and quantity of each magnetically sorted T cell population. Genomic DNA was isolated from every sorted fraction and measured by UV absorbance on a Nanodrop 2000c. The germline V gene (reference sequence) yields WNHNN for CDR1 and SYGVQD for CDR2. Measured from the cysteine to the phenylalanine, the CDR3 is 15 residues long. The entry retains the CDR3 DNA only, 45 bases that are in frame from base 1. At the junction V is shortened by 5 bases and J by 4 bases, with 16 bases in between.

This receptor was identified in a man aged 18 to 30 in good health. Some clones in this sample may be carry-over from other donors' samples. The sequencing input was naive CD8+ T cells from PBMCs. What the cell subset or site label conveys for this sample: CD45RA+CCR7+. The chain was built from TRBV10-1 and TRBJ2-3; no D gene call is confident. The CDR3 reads CASSYTRSRADTQYF. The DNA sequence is TGCGCCAGCAGTTATACCCGGTCCCGCGCAGATACGCAGTATTTT.